The 27 T cell receptor beta chains presented below share a single source sample, sequenced in a study of T cell repertoires in cytomegalovirus infection. From the reads, TCRdb called clonotypes with MiXCR, one entry per CDR3 protein. The data hold fewer than 850,000 distinct CDR3 sequences, with 25% to 35% observed a single time. Their recognized antigens are unknown. Sequenced material: cultured CD8+ T cells from PBMCs, taken from culture after CMV antigen stimulation. Receptors originate from a human donor in good health (CMV status not recorded). Some clones in this sample may be carry-over from other donors' samples.

This chain uses TRBV19 with TRBJ1-2; TRBD1 matches at 8 bases. From germline, CDR1 is LNHDA and CDR2 SQIVND (reference sequence). V lost 7 bases, J lost 3 bases, and 7 bases stayed unmatched. The CDR3 covers 14 residues. CDR3 sequence reads: CASMDRALYYGYTF. CDR3 nucleotide sequence: TGTGCCAGTATGGACAGGGCCCTTTACTATGGCTACACCTTC.

This clonotype was counted a few times. The chain is built from TRBV7-6 and TRBJ2-5; D might be TRBD1 (7 bases). The V end was cut by 5 bases, the J end by 2 bases, with 18 bases between. CDR1 is SGHVS and CDR2 is FNYEAQ in the germline V gene. This CDR3 is built from 16 residues. The CDR3 loop reads CASSPPTGRKQETQYF. CDR3 nucleotides: TGTGCCAGCAGCCCCCCGACAGGGAGGAAACAAGAGACCCAGTACTTC.

This clonotype turned up a few times. This chain joins TRBV24-1 and TRBJ2-3; D not certain. V lost 7 bases to trimming and J lost 6 bases, with 13 bases between them. Germline CDR1 reads KGHDR; CDR2 reads SFDVKD. The CDR3 runs to 13 residues. The CDR3, as DNA: TGTGCCACCAGCCCCGGACGGCGCGATACGCAGTATTTT. Translating it yields CATSPGRRDTQYF.

This clonotype was detected a few times. The chain combines TRBV7-4 with TRBJ2-1; 8 bases map to TRBD1. This CDR3 region has 16 residues. Germline V lookup: CDR1 SGHVT, CDR2 SQSDAQ. The V segment lost 5 bases and the J segment 4 bases; nucleotides outside the gene matches: 10. DNA of the CDR3: TGTGCCAGCAGCGGTCTCACAGGGGACAGGTACAATGAGCAGTTCTTC. It codes for CASSGLTGDRYNEQFF.

This clonotype appeared a few times. The V and J genes are TRBV7-6 and TRBJ1-6, with D perhaps matching TRBD1 (5 bases). CDR1 SGHVS and CDR2 FNYEAQ come from the germline V gene. Trimming cost V 4 bases and J 9 bases, with 16 bases left between them. The CDR3 runs 15 residues. CDR3 bases: TGTGCCAGCAGCTCAAGGGGCCCTGGGGCTTCACCCCTCCACTTT. Its protein is CASSSRGPGASPLHF.

The CDR3 sequence is CASSKDRGLGNEQFF. The CDR3 DNA sequence: TGTGCCAGCAGCAAAGACAGGGGGTTGGGCAATGAGCAGTTCTTC. This chain uses TRBV5-4 with TRBJ2-1, with TRBD1 matching 9 bases. The CDR3 is made up of 15 amino acids. J lost 6 bases, V lost 4 bases, and 8 bases had no gene match. Looked up from germline, CDR1 is SGHNT and CDR2 is YYREEE (reference sequence). The complete variable domain, with remaining parts taken from reference TRBV5-4 and TRBJ2-1, reads ETGVTQSPTHLIKTRGQQVTLRCSSQSGHNTVSWYQQALGQGPQFIFQYYREEENGRGNFPPRFSGLQFPNYSSELNVNALELDDSALYLCASSKDRGLGNEQFFGPGTRLTVL.

This clonotype has more than one count but fewer than ten. V and J are TRBV20-1 and TRBJ2-1; D is uncertain. V gave up 0 bases and J gave up 3 bases, with 12 bases separating them. Germline V gene data show CDR1 as DFQATT and CDR2 as SNEGSKA (reference sequence). The CDR3 is 15 residues long. The CDR3 DNA follows: TGCAGTGCTAGAGATTGGGCAGAAAACTACAATGAGCAGTTCTTC. Its protein is CSARDWAENYNEQFF.

The rearrangement uses TRBV12-3 or TRBV12-4 and TRBJ2-3; 7 bases match TRBD1. J gave up 3 bases and V 4 bases, and 4 bases lay outside the gene matches. CDR3 length: 14 amino acids. The CDR3 sequence is CASSWQTGTDTQYF. The CDR3 region has the DNA TGTGCCAGCAGTTGGCAGACAGGGACAGATACGCAGTATTTT.

There are a few counts of this clonotype. This chain links TRBV10-3 with TRBJ1-1; D perhaps matches TRBD1 (5 bases). Trimming took off 4 bases at V and 4 bases at J, with 19 bases between the two ends. This CDR3 comprises 16 residues. CDR1 and CDR2 (germline): ENHRY, SYGVKD. The CDR3 loop is CAISAPGPAGSTEAFF. DNA of the CDR3: TGTGCCATCAGTGCGCCGGGGCCCGCAGGAAGCACTGAAGCTTTCTTT.

The genes are TRBV5-1 and TRBJ1-1, with D maybe TRBD1 (6 bases). The germline V and J ends were trimmed by 3 bases and 4 bases, with 16 bases remaining between them. Germline assignment: CDR1 SGHRS and CDR2 YFSETQ. This CDR3 is built from 15 residues. CDR3 region: CASSSSWGPVTEAFF. The CDR3, as DNA: TGCGCCAGCAGCTCCTCCTGGGGGCCGGTCACTGAAGCTTTCTTT.

This clonotype was counted between two and nine times. The V and J genes are TRBV6-2 or TRBV6-3 and TRBJ2-7; D not resolved. Between the trimmed V and J ends, which lost 0 bases and 4 bases, there was a span of 19 bases. CDR3 length: 17 residues. Germline V lookup: CDR1 MNHEY, CDR2 SVGEGT. CDR3 nucleotide sequence: TGTGCCAGCAGTTACTCGATAGAAGCGCTCTCCACATACGAGCAGTACGTC. Its translation: CASSYSIEALSTYEQYV.

This clonotype was seen ten or more times. The CDR3 sequence is CASSLGGRVWSRDTEAFF. The CDR3, as DNA: TGTGCCAGCAGCTTAGGGGGACGTGTGTGGAGCAGAGACACTGAAGCTTTCTTT. V gene TRBV7-9 combines with J gene TRBJ1-1; a weak D match, TRBD1 (5 bases). V was pared by 1 base and J by 3 bases, with 21 bases between. Germline lookup yields CDR1 SEHNR and CDR2 FQNEAQ (reference sequence). The CDR3 runs to 18 residues. The full variable domain, with the rest looked up from reference TRBV7-9 and TRBJ1-1, is DTGVSQNPRHKITKRGQNVTFRCDPISEHNRLYWYRQTLGQGPEFLTYFQNEAQLEKSRLLSDRFSAERPKGSFSTLEIQRTEQGDSAMYLCASSLGGRVWSRDTEAFFGQGTRLTVV.

There are a few counts of this clonotype. The rearrangement joins TRBV19 to TRBJ2-3; 7 nucleotides line up with TRBD2. Germline V gene lookup returns CDR1 LNHDA and CDR2 SQIVND (reference sequence). V trimming: 0 bases; J trimming: 0 bases; junction bases outside the gene matches: 3. This CDR3 comprises 16 residues. CDR3 loop: CASSIEPSGSTDTQYF. The CDR3 nucleotides are TGTGCCAGTAGTATAGAGCCTAGCGGAAGCACAGATACGCAGTATTTT.

This clonotype was observed a few times. The chain joins TRBV12-5 to TRBJ2-5; D unresolved. This CDR3 has 13 residues. Germline loops: CDR1 LGHNT, CDR2 FRNRAP. V shed 5 bases and J shed 5 bases, with 12 bases lying between them. The CDR3 is CASGLSRDETQYF. The DNA of the CDR3 is TGTGCTAGTGGTCTTTCTAGGGATGAGACCCAGTACTTC. Supplemented by reference TRBV12-5 and TRBJ2-5, the full variable domain reads DARVTQTPRHKVTEMGQEVTMRCQPILGHNTVFWYRQTMMQGLELLAYFRNRAPLDDSGMPKDRFSAEMPDATLATLKIQPSEPRDSAVYFCASGLSRDETQYFGPGTRLLVL.

This rearrangement joins TRBV4-1 to TRBJ2-2; 9 bases fit TRBD1. Germline trimming cut 4 bases from V and 6 bases from J; bases unmatched to any gene: 9. Germline V gene lookup returns CDR1 MGHRA and CDR2 YSYEKL. This CDR3 has 16 amino acids. The CDR3 sequence is CASSRPGQGVPGELFF. The CDR3 coding sequence is TGCGCCAGCAGCCGGCCGGGACAGGGAGTCCCCGGGGAGCTGTTTTTT.

This clonotype was recorded once. The rearrangement uses TRBV27 and TRBJ2-1; 11 bases are shared with TRBD2. The CDR3 is made up of 17 amino acids. With 4 bases clipped from V and 7 bases from J, the junction kept 12 bases outside the gene matches. In germline, CDR1 is MNHEY, CDR2 SMNVEV (reference sequence). The CDR3 protein is CASSSLTSGGLRNEQFF. In DNA, the CDR3 is TGTGCCAGCAGTTCACTTACTAGCGGGGGATTGCGAAATGAGCAGTTCTTC.

This clonotype has at least ten counts. The J gene is TRBJ2-7, the V gene TRBV6-1; 9 nucleotides align to TRBD1. This CDR3 has 13 residues. Trimming removed 5 bases from V and 5 bases from J; junction bases left unmatched: 4. Germline CDR1 and CDR2: MNHNS and SASEGT. The CDR3, as DNA: TGTGCCAGCAGTTCCGGGACAGGGCACGAGCAGTACTTC. Translating gives CASSSGTGHEQYF.

This clonotype was seen more than once but under ten times. In DNA form, the CDR3 reads TGTGCCAGCAGCGCTACAGGGAGACAGCCCCAGCATTTT. This encodes CASSATGRQPQHF. The chain employs TRBV7-8 and TRBJ1-5, with D possibly TRBD1 on 6 matching bases. The CDR3 is 13 amino acids. The germline CDR1 and CDR2 sequences are SGHVS and FQNEAQ. The ends were cut back, 5 bases at V and 7 bases at J, with 12 bases in the middle.

The V and J genes are TRBV5-5 and TRBJ1-2, with D unresolved. The CDR3 has 13 amino acids. Germline-derived CDR1 and CDR2 are SGHKS and YYEKEE (reference sequence). With 4 bases removed from V and 4 bases from J, the gap between germline ends came to 11 bases. As DNA, the CDR3 is TGTGCCAGCAGCCTGAACCCATCCTATGGCTACACCTTC. It specifies CASSLNPSYGYTF.

V is TRBV7-7 and J is TRBJ2-7; the D gene is possibly TRBD1 (6 bases). Per the germline V gene, CDR1 is SSHAT and CDR2 is FNYEAQ (reference sequence). The CDR3 is 15 amino acids. The CDR3 coding sequence is TGTGCTAGCAGCTTAGAATTCAGGGGTTCCTACGAGCAGTACGTC. Its protein product is CASSLEFRGSYEQYV.

There are a few counts of this clonotype. The chain links TRBV7-9 to TRBJ1-1, with D possibly TRBD1 on 6 matching bases. The CDR3 has 16 residues. V lost 4 bases, J lost 3 bases, and 18 bases lay in between. CDR1 is SEHNR, CDR2 FQNEAQ, per germline (reference sequence). The CDR3 DNA sequence: TGTGCCAGCAGCTCCGGACAGAAACAGGGATACACTGAAGCTTTCTTT. As protein: CASSSGQKQGYTEAFF.

This chain uses TRBV4-1 with TRBJ1-6; the D is unclear. V was pared by 7 bases and J by 10 bases, with 20 bases between. Germline V CDR1 and CDR2: MGHRA, YSYEKL. The CDR3 consists of 15 residues. Here the CDR3 DNA reads TGCGCCAGCACTCCTTTTGAGGGCTCGGACTCACCCCTCCACTTT. It translates to CASTPFEGSDSPLHF.

V usage is TRBV24-1 and J usage is TRBJ2-3; 9 nucleotides match TRBD2. V was pared by 5 bases and J by 3 bases, with 14 bases of the junction left unmatched. The CDR3 loop spans 18 amino acids. Looked up from germline, CDR1 is KGHDR and CDR2 is SFDVKD. The CDR3 DNA sequence: TGTGCCACCAGTGGGAATCAAGCGGAGCGGGGGGCGACAGATACGCAGTATTTT. Translating it yields CATSGNQAERGATDTQYF.

A note on this clonotype: Germline and junction disagree at one end, which may indicate a read error. This chain connects TRBV5-3 to TRBJ1-2; D may be TRBD1 (6 bases). TRBV5-3 is known as an ORF, though its function is uncertain. The CDR3 consists of 15 residues. CDR3 sequence (DNA): TGTGCCAGCAGCTTGGAGGCAGGGGATAACTATGGCTACACCTTC. Amino acids: CASSLEAGDNYGYTF.

CDR3 sequence reads: CASSASGINTDTQYF. As DNA, the CDR3 is TGTGCCAGCAGTGCTTCCGGGATTAACACAGATACGCAGTATTTT. The chain couples TRBV25-1 to TRBJ2-3, with TRBD2 as a possible D gene (5 bases). The germline V gene has CDR1 MGHDK and CDR2 SYGVNS. Trimming removed 4 bases at V and 2 bases at J, with 13 bases between. This CDR3 is built from 15 residues.

The table lists this clonotype with a few counts. The chain combines TRBV4-1 with TRBJ1-1; D remains ambiguous. V was pared by 1 base and J by 1 base, with 7 bases between. In germline, CDR1 is MGHRA, CDR2 YSYEKL. This CDR3 region has 14 residues. DNA of the CDR3: TGCGCCAGCAGCCAAGTCATGGGGAACACTGAAGCTTTCTTT. This encodes CASSQVMGNTEAFF.

This clonotype was counted between two and nine times. The genes are TRBV7-6 and TRBJ2-1; TRBD2 matches 13 bases. V shed 5 bases and J 7 bases; nucleotides not matched to a gene: 8. The CDR3 runs 16 residues. Germline-derived CDR1 and CDR2 are SGHVS and FNYEAQ. The CDR3 region is CASSPSPTSGGNEQFF. DNA for the CDR3: TGTGCCAGCAGCCCCTCCCCGACTAGCGGGGGGAATGAGCAGTTCTTC.